This record concerns one TCR beta chain sequence. Its antigen is unidentified. At a few hundred thousand cells each, triplicate sorts were carried out for each CD8+ T cell subset. Naive CD8+ T cells showed CD45RO-CCR7+CD27+CD95-. Germline V gives CDR1 MDHEN, CDR2 SYDVKM. The CDR3 length is 13 residues. This entry comes from a study of CXCR3-negative and CXCR3-positive naive CD8 T cells. Points from the study as a whole: TRBV-TRBJ usage matched between naive CXCR3-negative and CXCR3-positive cells but not between memory cells. Similarly elevated diversity marked both naive subsets, with memory CD8+ cells showing far lower diversity. Naive cells positive for CXCR3 carried more hydrophobic TRB CDR3s than CXCR3-negative ones.

In preparing the TRB cDNA libraries, 5' RACE with UMI labels was used. TCRdb reprocessed the 5' RACE reads, keeping one entry per CDR3 protein, no DNA. Seen in this sample are approximately 96,000 distinct CDR3 sequences; the ten most common clones hold about 1%. The clonotype was recovered from a human donor in good health. Some clones in this sample may be carry-over from other donors' samples. The chain joins TRBV28 to TRBJ1-1; TCRdb reports TRBD1, a call that lacks DNA to check it against. Sequenced sample: naive CXCR3+ CD8+ T cells from blood. Subset noted: CD45RO-CCR7+CD27+CD95- naive CD8+ T cells expressing CXCR3 (TNR3+). CDR3 sequence: CASRGLMNTEAFF.